This T cell receptor (beta chain) emerged from a study of identical twins (dated by TCRdb to 2016 to 2018). With regard to the full study: To test whether fetal clonotypes persist, this study deep-sequenced TCR alpha and beta repertoires from monozygotic twins, from unrelated adults of various ages, and from cord blood. To rule out contamination, replicate twin experiments were performed at different times with different library preparation protocols. Broad study findings and their caveats: Excess twin sharing in beta out-of-frame sequences was weaker because fewer shared sequences lowered the signal-to-noise ratio. Because the same donors could not be followed over many years, the conclusions depended on cross-sectional statistical analysis. Invariant T cells such as MAIT and iNKT could partly confound zero-insertion analyses, though diverse VJ usage argued against this for most clonotypes. Compared with coincidental sharing between unrelated individuals, out-of-frame TCR alpha sequences shared between twins showed an excess of sequences with low generation probability. Recombination models systematically underestimated out-of-frame TCR alpha sharing in monozygotic twins but agreed with sharing between unrelated individuals. Fewer insertions were carried by abundant cord blood beta clonotypes, a similar but weaker trend appeared in young adult naive repertoires, and no such trend appeared in memory repertoires.

The trim is 7 bases for V and 5 bases for J, with a gap of 8 bases between the germline ends. The CDR3 measures 10 amino acids from cysteine to phenylalanine. Just CDR3 DNA is preserved here, 30 bases in frame from base 1. CDR1 and CDR2 are read off the germline V gene as SQVTM and ANQGSEA. As concerns this clonotype: The specificity of this receptor is unknown. No per-base quality is available; no much larger clone lies one base away.

Every donor in the study was a healthy Caucasian. The twin cohort consisted of three pairs of female monozygotic twins, all aged roughly 18 to 29 years. CD4+ and CD8+ T cell populations were isolated with positive isolation kits from Invitrogen. Receptors were amplified or captured by 5' RACE. The sequencer listed for this sample is Illumina HiSeq 2000. A universal primer binding site was added through template switching, and the final cDNA carried a unique molecular identifier so that TCR cDNA molecules could be counted accurately. Specific primers in the conserved constant-segment region were used to synthesize first-strand cDNA for TCR alpha and beta chains. To control for contamination, every cDNA library carried two barcodes: a SMART-Mk sample barcode plus Illumina barcodes. TruSeq adapter sequences and Illumina sample barcodes were added in two successive PCR steps. TCR alpha and beta cDNA libraries were sequenced on the Illumina HiSeq platform with custom primers. The original pipeline was this. Raw reads were processed with MiGEC to extract unique molecular identifiers, and MiXCR was used to determine CDR3 positions. Recombination models were inferred per individual with the repgenHMM and IGoR tools using an EM algorithm. The analysis of shared clonotypes was done with the tcR package in R, with sharing normalized by the product of cloneset sizes. Out-of-frame nonproductive sequences were analyzed to study raw recombination free of thymic and clonal selection effects. The public reads were run again by TCRdb, first through fastp at Q25 and then through MiXCR, and only productive beta chains were kept. CDR3 protein duplicates are merged, each entry listing the most common genes and DNA. None of the V and J calls come from the authors' own analysis; TCRdb made them. The sample records 450,000 or so distinct CDR3 sequences, roughly an eighth of which are singletons. Approximately 0.98% of the sample rests with the top ten.

These same data were also listed under a study on yellow fever vaccine responses in identical twins. The second source states: The T cell response to vaccination in identical twins was reported by the authors to appear partly convergent and partly personalized. In identical twins, the study followed T cell clones that responded to the vaccine with precision.

The rearrangement joined TRBV29-1 to TRBJ1-1; a weak D assignment points to TRBD1 (6 bases agree). Sequencing was performed on CD4+ T cells sorted from blood. This receptor was identified in a woman aged 18 to 35 in good health. In nucleotide form, the sequence is TGCAGCGGACAGGTGACTGAAGCTTTCTTT. Its product reads: CSGQVTEAFF.